The 15 T cell receptor beta chains below come from one sample, sequenced in a study of T-cell reconstitution after alpha-beta-depleted transplantation in children. Using unique molecular identifiers, the investigators prepared the TCRbeta library. TCRdb itself ran the PCR reads through MiXCR, one entry per CDR3 protein. Among hundreds of thousands of distinct CDR3 sequences listed, 6% to 10% were seen once. Study-level findings and limits: After one year, T-cell counts and TCRbeta diversity mostly came from new T cells.

No antigen has been identified for these receptors. Sequenced here: peripheral blood, sampled 360 days after TCRalphabeta/CD19-depleted stem cell transplant. These TCRs come from a female patient aged 2 to 10 who had a stem cell transplant for Fanconi anemia, so the T cells may come from the graft donor.

This clonotype occurred many times. The chain carries TRBV29-1 and TRBJ2-1, with D unresolved. Trimming took off 1 base at V and 1 base at J, with 5 bases between the two ends. Germline lookup yields CDR1 SQVTM and CDR2 ANQGSEA. CDR3 length: 13 residues. CDR3 residues: CSVEASSYNEQFF. The DNA of the CDR3 is TGCAGCGTTGAAGCCAGTTCCTACAATGAGCAGTTCTTC.

This clonotype was detected ten times or more. V gene TRBV4-2 combines with J gene TRBJ2-1; 10 bases line up with TRBD2. Germline trimming cut 4 bases from V and 4 bases from J; bases unmatched to any gene: 7. CDR3 length: 16 amino acids. CDR1 is LGHNA, CDR2 YNFKEQ, per germline. Here the CDR3 reads CASSPEPSGGYNEQFF. The CDR3, as DNA: TGTGCCAGCAGCCCAGAACCTAGCGGGGGTTACAATGAGCAGTTCTTC.

This clonotype was detected only a few times. DNA for the CDR3: TGTGCCAGCAGTTTAGCGCTGGCTGGGGCCAACGTCCTGACTTTC. Translated: CASSLALAGANVLTF. The rearrangement links TRBV12-3 or TRBV12-4 to TRBJ2-6; D is unclear. The germline V and J ends were trimmed by 0 bases and 2 bases, with 5 bases remaining between them. This CDR3 region has 15 residues.

This clonotype was detected ten times or more. This rearrangement joins TRBV6-6 to TRBJ2-2; D gene uncertain. Between the trimmed V and J ends, which lost 8 bases and 13 bases, there was a span of 11 bases. The CDR3 length is 10 residues. The V gene's germline CDR1 is MNHNY and CDR2 SVGAGI (reference sequence). The CDR3 nucleotides are TGTGCCAGCTCGTTCAACCGGCTGTTTTTT. Translated, it gives CASSFNRLFF.

This clonotype was detected many times. V is TRBV7-9 and J is TRBJ2-1, with 9 bases matching TRBD1. Germline V gene sequence: CDR1 SEHNR, CDR2 FQNEAQ (reference sequence). V was clipped by 4 bases and J by 8 bases; unmatched bases: 18. There are 18 residues in the CDR3. The CDR3, as DNA: TGTGCCAGCAGCTCAAGGGCCGGGGACAGGGAGGTTTACTATGAGCAGTTCTTC. Its protein product is CASSSRAGDREVYYEQFF.

This clonotype occurred a few times. The chain links TRBV11-1 to TRBJ2-3, with a weak D call TRBD1 (5 bases). V gave up 1 base and J gave up 4 bases, with 21 bases separating them. From germline, CDR1 is SGHAT and CDR2 FQDESV (reference sequence). This CDR3 comprises 18 residues. CDR3 loop: CASSLGMGLRDGADTQYF. CDR3 sequence (DNA): TGTGCCAGCAGCTTAGGGATGGGGCTTAGGGATGGGGCAGATACGCAGTATTTT.

This clonotype was seen ten or more times. The chain is built from TRBV3-1 and TRBJ2-7; D perhaps matches TRBD2 (6 bases). This CDR3 comprises 15 residues. V lost 3 bases and J 3 bases, leaving 15 bases between the germline ends. Germline assignment: CDR1 LGHDT and CDR2 YNNKEL (reference sequence). As DNA, the CDR3 is TGTGCCAGCAGCCACTCGCGGCTAGCGAGCTACGAGCAGTACTTC. Its protein product is CASSHSRLASYEQYF.

This clonotype was counted only a few times. The rearrangement uses TRBV6-4 and TRBJ1-5; a possible D gene is TRBD1 (5 bases). CDR1 is MRHNA and CDR2 is SNTAGT in the germline V gene. CDR3 size: 18 residues. The germline V and J ends were trimmed by 5 bases and 3 bases, with 23 bases remaining between them. The CDR3 bases are TGTGCCAGCAGTCGGGACTCTTCATGGGTAGGTCCCAATCAGCCCCAGCATTTT. The encoded protein is CASSRDSSWVGPNQPQHF.

There are many counts of this clonotype. The chain employs TRBV20-1 and TRBJ2-1; perhaps D is TRBD1 or TRBD2 (5 bases each). Germline-derived CDR1 and CDR2 are DFQATT and SNEGSKA (reference sequence). This CDR3 is 12 amino acids long. The V and J ends lost 7 bases and 10 bases respectively, with 17 bases between them. The CDR3 sequence is CSVTHLGTEQFF. CDR3 in DNA: TGCAGTGTTACCCACTTGGGGACGGAGCAGTTCTTC.

The chain links TRBV20-1 to TRBJ2-5, with D maybe TRBD2 (5 bases). The CDR3 extends over 13 amino acids. CDR1 is DFQATT, CDR2 SNEGSKA, per germline (reference sequence). V was clipped by 0 bases and J by 7 bases, with 12 bases between them. This CDR3 reads CSARDPSGVTQYF. CDR3 nucleotide sequence: TGCAGTGCTAGAGATCCCAGCGGAGTGACCCAGTACTTC.

There are many counts of this clonotype. The rearrangement links TRBV7-3 to TRBJ2-2, with D uncertain. The germline V and J ends were trimmed by 4 bases and 3 bases, with 15 bases remaining between them. The germline V gene encodes CDR1 SGHTA and CDR2 FQGTGA. This CDR3 is 16 amino acids long. CDR3 DNA: TGTGCCAGCAGCTCCCCCAGAGATGATTACACCGGGGAGCTGTTTTTT. Amino acids: CASSSPRDDYTGELFF.

This clonotype was detected ten times or more. The chain couples TRBV7-2 to TRBJ2-1; the match to TRBD2 covers 9 bases. This CDR3 is built from 17 residues. The junction had 5 bases not matched to a gene; V was cut back by 0 bases and J by 2 bases. In germline, CDR1 is SGHTA, CDR2 FQGNSA. CDR3 nucleotide sequence: TGTGCCAGCAGCTTAGCGGTTAGCGGGGGAGCCTACAATGAGCAGTTCTTC. Its translation is CASSLAVSGGAYNEQFF.

This chain joins TRBV20-1 and TRBJ2-2; TRBD1 might be the D (7 bases). The CDR3 is 15 residues long. Germline CDR1 DFQATT, CDR2 SNEGSKA (reference sequence). V lost 3 bases and J lost 7, with 18 bases in between. CDR3 nucleotide sequence: TGCAGTGCTAGGACCCCAGGGGGAGGTGGCGGGGAGCTGTTTTTT. Its translation: CSARTPGGGGGELFF.

V usage is TRBV5-6 and J usage is TRBJ2-5; D ambiguous. The CDR3 totals 14 residues. Trimming left V 1 base short and J 4 bases short, with 11 bases between. From germline, CDR1 is SGHDT and CDR2 YYEEEE. CDR3 in DNA: TGTGCCAGCAGCTTGCAGTATGCCTTAGAGACCCAGTACTTC. Protein sequence: CASSLQYALETQYF.

This clonotype was counted many times. The chain employs TRBV7-2 and TRBJ2-7; 7 bases line up with TRBD2. The CDR3 has 15 amino acids. Germline CDR1 is SGHTA and CDR2 is FQGNSA. The V and J ends lost 4 bases and 3 bases, in that order; junction bases with no gene match: 9. The CDR3 spells CASSSTSVPYYEQYF. Written as DNA, the CDR3 is TGTGCCAGCAGCTCAACTAGCGTTCCTTACTACGAGCAGTACTTC.